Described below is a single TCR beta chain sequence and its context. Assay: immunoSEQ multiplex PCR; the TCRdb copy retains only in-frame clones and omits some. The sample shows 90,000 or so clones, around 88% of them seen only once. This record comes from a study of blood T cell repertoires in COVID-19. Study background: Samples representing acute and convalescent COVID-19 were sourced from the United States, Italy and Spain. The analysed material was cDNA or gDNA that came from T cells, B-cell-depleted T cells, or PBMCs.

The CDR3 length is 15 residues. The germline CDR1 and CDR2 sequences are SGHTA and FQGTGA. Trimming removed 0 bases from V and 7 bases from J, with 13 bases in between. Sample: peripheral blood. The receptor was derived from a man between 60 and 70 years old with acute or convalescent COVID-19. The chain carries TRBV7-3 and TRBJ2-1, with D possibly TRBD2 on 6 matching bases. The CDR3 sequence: CASSLTPTSRNEQFF. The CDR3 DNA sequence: TGTGCCAGCAGCTTAACGCCGACTAGTAGGAATGAGCAGTTCTTC.